These T cell receptor beta chains were read from a single sample in a study of blood T cell repertoires in COVID-19. Sequencing was performed with immunoSEQ multiplex PCR; in TCRdb, only in-frame clones are kept and a portion is missing. The table includes 300,000 or so clones, around 92% detected once. The sequencing input was PBMCs or T cells enriched from blood (not recorded which). These TCRs come from a woman aged 50 to 60 who had been exposed to COVID-19. The CDR3 runs from the conserved cysteine through the conserved F or W. A D gene is named only where the DNA matches it firmly. Size values are once, few and many counts, or a class for expanded clones, and some rows have none.

>NA|few|TRBV14|TRBJ1-1
TGTGCCAGCAGCCAAGGCCGACGGAGGGGTACTGAAGCTTTCTTT
CASSQGRRRGTEAFF
>NA|NA|TRBV4-1|TRBJ1-2
TGCGCCAGCAGCCAAGGTTTGGTACAGATGCCTTATGGCTACACCTTC
CASSQGLVQMPYGYTF
>NA|NA|TRBV7-7|TRBJ1-1
TGTGCTAGCAGCATGGACAGGAACACTGAAGCTTTCTTT
CASSMDRNTEAFF
>NA|NA|TRBV11-2|TRBJ2-5
TGTGCCAGCAGCTTAGATATTGCGGGGCCACAAGAGACCCAGTACTTC
CASSLDIAGPQETQYF
>TRBD1|NA|TRBV4-1|TRBJ2-7
TGCGCCAGCAGCCGCCTACAGGGGGCGACCTACGAGCAGTACTTC
CASSRLQGATYEQYF
>NA|NA|TRBV30|TRBJ1-5
TGTGCCTGGAGTACAGGGAATCAGCCCCAGCATTTT
CAWSTGNQPQHF
>TRBD1|NA|TRBV28|TRBJ1-5
TGTGCCAGCAGTTCCGGTCTACGGGACAGGGAACATCAGCCCCAGCATTTT
CASSSGLRDREHQPQHF
>NA|NA|TRBV28|TRBJ2-3
TGTGCCAGCAGTTTACCCCAGTTGGATACGCAGTATTTT
CASSLPQLDTQYF
>NA|NA|TRBV7-9|TRBJ2-3
TGTGCCAGCAGCTTTGGTAGCTGGGATACGCAGTATTTT
CASSFGSWDTQYF
>TRBD2|NA|TRBV7-8|TRBJ2-7
TGTGCCAGCAGCTTAGAGGCTAGCGGGGCTCTCGAGCAGTACTTC
CASSLEASGALEQYF
>NA|NA|TRBV21-1|TRBJ1-1
TGTGCCAGCAGCAAAGAGGTGACAGTTCCCGAAGCTTTCTTT
CASSKEVTVPEAFF
>NA|NA|TRBV5-1|TRBJ2-5
TGCGCCAGCAGGGGCAGCGGGGAGACCCAGTACTTC
CASRGSGETQYF
>TRBD1|few|TRBV7-9|TRBJ1-5
TGTGCCAGCAGCAGACCAGGGGGACAGCCCCAGCATTTT
CASSRPGGQPQHF
>TRBD1|NA|TRBV7-2|TRBJ1-6
TGTGCCAGCAGTCCACGGGACAGGGTAAACTCACCCCTCCACTTT
CASSPRDRVNSPLHF
>NA|once|TRBV5-1|TRBJ2-5
TGCGCCAGCAGCCCGGGGGAAGAGACCCAGTACTTC
CASSPGEETQYF
>TRBD1|NA|TRBV5-5|TRBJ2-5
TGTGCCAGCAGCGTGACAGGGGGAGAGACCCAGTACTTC
CASSVTGGETQYF
>TRBD2|NA|TRBV2|TRBJ2-3
TGTGCCAGCAGGGGGGGACTAGCGGGAATCGCCACAGATACGCAGTATTTT
CASRGGLAGIATDTQYF
>TRBD1|NA|TRBV18|TRBJ1-5
TGTGCCAGCTCATATTACGGGACAGCTAGCAATCAGCCCCAGCATTTT
CASSYYGTASNQPQHF
>NA|once|TRBV6-6|TRBJ1-1
TGTGCCAGCAGCGCCTTACGGGGGGGAGGGACTGAAGCTTTCTTT
CASSALRGGGTEAFF
>NA|NA|TRBV7-9|TRBJ1-6
TGTGCCAGCAGCTTAGAAGGGGTTGGTGGTTCACCCCTCCACTTT
CASSLEGVGGSPLHF
>TRBD1|NA|TRBV7-2|TRBJ2-7
TGTGCCAGCAGCACGACAGGGGGCCTGTCCTACGAGCAGTACTTC
CASSTTGGLSYEQYF
>TRBD2|NA|TRBV9|TRBJ2-5
TGTGCCAGCAGCGCCACACTAGCGGGGGGCCAAGAGACCCAGTACTTC
CASSATLAGGQETQYF
>TRBD1|NA|TRBV6-2/TRBV6-3|TRBJ1-3
TGTGCCAGCAGCAGCGACAGGGTTCTCGCCGGAAACACCATATATTTT
CASSSDRVLAGNTIYF
>NA|NA|TRBV27|TRBJ2-3
TGTGCCAGCAGTTATCGGGAAGGAGATACGCAGTATTTT
CASSYREGDTQYF
>NA|NA|TRBV6-2/TRBV6-3|TRBJ1-5
TGTGCCAGCAGCCATGCCTCCGGGAGCCCGCAGCCCCAGCATTTT
CASSHASGSPQPQHF
>NA|NA|TRBV5-1|TRBJ1-3
TGCGCCAGCAGCACGGTCTCTGGAAACACCATATATTTT
CASSTVSGNTIYF
>NA|NA|TRBV5-1|TRBJ1-1
TGCGCCAGCAGCCTACAGGGTGCCGTAATGGCGGAAGCTTTCTTT
CASSLQGAVMAEAFF